The source of this T cell receptor beta chain is a study of immune heterogeneity within non-small cell lung tumors. Multiplex PCR amplified the TCR beta CDR3 region. Its first round ran for approximately 11 cycles with 32 V and 13 J primers. TCRdb re-called the multiplex PCR reads with MiXCR, one entry per CDR3 protein. Found here are about 34,000 distinct CDR3 sequences, around 30% of them singletons; the top ten hold around 4.1%. Germline CDR1 is SNHLY and CDR2 is FYNNEI. The CDR3 totals 15 residues. V dropped 2 bases and J dropped 6; count of bases not matched to a gene: 7. Ten or more counts support this clonotype. TCRs were amplified from roughly 540 ng gDNA of bulk tumor per sample. Several biopsies per primary tumor were taken during surgery, spaced as far apart as possible. Curative operations were performed on patients who had untreated, newly diagnosed non-small cell lung cancer.

The sequence was collected from a man aged 40-55 years with non-small cell lung cancer. The chain has TRBV2 and TRBJ1-5; TRBD1 aligns across 7 bases. The sequenced material came from lung tumor tissue. The CDR3 protein is CASSEITGASQPQHF. The CDR3 region has the DNA TGTGCCAGCAGTGAAATCACAGGGGCGAGTCAGCCCCAGCATTTT.